The sequence of this TCR beta chain was determined in a study of shared clonotypes between healthy human individuals. On the study more broadly: Aged 18 to 49, the donors were two women and a few men. Per-donor plates numbered three CD4 naive, three CD4 memory, two CD8 naive and one CD8 memory.

Generated by immunoSEQ multiplex PCR, the TCRdb table keeps only in-frame clones and is missing some. The profile covers 950,000 to 1,300,000 clones, with around 75% appearing a single time and approximately 1.5% taken by the ten largest. This CDR3 has 16 amino acids. Germline CDR1 is SGHRS and CDR2 is YFSETQ. Trimming cost V 2 bases and J 7 bases; bases outside gene matches: 7. This sequence joins TRBV5-1 and TRBJ1-4; 11 bases are shared with TRBD1. Sequencing was performed on memory CD4+ T cells sorted from blood. This sample's subset: CD45RA-negative fraction. The origin of this receptor is a man in his late teens or twenties in good health. CDR3 bases: TGCGCCAGCAGCTTACATGCTGGGACAGGGGGTGAAAAACTGTTTTTT. As protein: CASSLHAGTGGEKLFF. Full variable domain (missing parts from reference TRBV5-1 and TRBJ1-4): KAGVTQTPRYLIKTRGQQVTLSCSPISGHRSVSWYQQTPGQGLQFLFEYFSETQRNKGNFPGRFSGRQFSNSRSEMNVSTLELGDSALYLCASSLHAGTGGEKLFFGSGTQLSVL.